This entry features one TCR beta chain sequence. Its antigen is not known. This CDR3 contains 14 residues. Germline V gene sequence: CDR1 DFQATT, CDR2 SNEGSKA (reference sequence). V lost 3 bases and J 5 bases, leaving 16 bases between the germline ends. These data are taken from a study of response to subunit inactivated influenza vaccine. Whole-study results and caveats: Authors proposed each seasonal influenza vaccination draws in few new T cells.

TCRdb re-analysed the RT-PCR reads in MiXCR, keeping a single row per CDR3 protein. The data show more than 400,000 distinct CDR3 sequences, about 10% seen once. The specimen comprised PBMCs from blood, sampled roughly 47 days after vaccination. The TCR was taken from a man aged 45 to 65 who received an inactivated influenza vaccine. This chain links TRBV20-1 with TRBJ1-1; the D is unclear. CDR3: CSARRSPEGTEAFF. The CDR3 DNA reads as TGCAGTGCTAGGCGGAGTCCGGAGGGTACTGAAGCTTTCTTT.